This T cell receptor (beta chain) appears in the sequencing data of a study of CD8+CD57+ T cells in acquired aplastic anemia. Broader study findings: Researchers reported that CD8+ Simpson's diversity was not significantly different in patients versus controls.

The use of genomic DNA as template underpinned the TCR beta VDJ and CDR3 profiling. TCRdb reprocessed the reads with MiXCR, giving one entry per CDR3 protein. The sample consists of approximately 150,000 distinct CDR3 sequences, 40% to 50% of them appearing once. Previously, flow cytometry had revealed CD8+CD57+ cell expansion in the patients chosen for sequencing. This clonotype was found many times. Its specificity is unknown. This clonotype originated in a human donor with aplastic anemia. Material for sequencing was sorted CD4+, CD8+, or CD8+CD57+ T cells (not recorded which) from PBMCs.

The CDR3 sequence is CASSATSGGGETQYF. The CDR3 DNA reads TGTGCCAGCAGCGCGACTAGCGGGGGTGGTGAGACCCAGTACTTC. The rearrangement joins TRBV11-2 to TRBJ2-5; 12 nucleotides agree with TRBD2. V lost 5 bases to trimming and J lost 5 bases; unmatched junction nucleotides: 6. The CDR3 covers 15 residues. Germline V gives CDR1 SGHAT, CDR2 FQNNGV.